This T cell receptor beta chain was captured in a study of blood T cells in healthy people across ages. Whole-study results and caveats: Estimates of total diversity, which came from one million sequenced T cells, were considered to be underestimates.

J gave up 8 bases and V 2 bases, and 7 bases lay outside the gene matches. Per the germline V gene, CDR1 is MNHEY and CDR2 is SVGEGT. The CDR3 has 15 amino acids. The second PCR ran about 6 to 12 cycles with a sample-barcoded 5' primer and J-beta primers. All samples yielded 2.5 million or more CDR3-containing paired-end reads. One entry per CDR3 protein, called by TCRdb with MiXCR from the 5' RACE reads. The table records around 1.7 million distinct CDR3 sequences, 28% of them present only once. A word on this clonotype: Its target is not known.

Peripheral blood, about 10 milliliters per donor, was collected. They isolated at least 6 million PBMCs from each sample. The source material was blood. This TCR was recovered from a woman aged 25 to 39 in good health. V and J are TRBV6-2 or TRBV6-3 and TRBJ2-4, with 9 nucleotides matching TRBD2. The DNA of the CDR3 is TGTGCCAGCAGTTACGTAGCGGGGGAATTGGACATTCAGTACTTC. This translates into CASSYVAGELDIQYF.